This entry describes one TCR beta chain. Its target is unknown. Germline assignment: CDR1 SGHAT and CDR2 FQNNGV. V was pared by 2 bases and J by 3 bases, with 8 bases between. This CDR3 contains 13 residues. The sample is drawn from a study of T cell repertoires in cytomegalovirus infection. The overall study: HLA-C-restricted CMV epitopes, recently identified, and well-studied HLA-B-restricted ones were used by the study. CMV infection together with matching HLA type was indicated by public TCR beta signatures. Study-level points and caveats: People with CMV and the relevant HLA were identified by cumulative public TCR beta family frequency. Predominance within the ex vivo response was attributable to HLA-C-restricted CMV-specific TCR beta clonotypes.

A single record per CDR3 protein comes from TCRdb applying MiXCR to the reads. The top ten hold 11% to 15% of the sample, which has about 920,000 distinct CDR3 sequences, about a third seen once. Here the sequenced sample was cultured CD8+ T cells from PBMCs, taken from culture after CMV antigen stimulation. This TCR derives from a human donor in good health (CMV status not recorded). Some clones in this sample may be carry-over from other donors' samples. The chain is built from TRBV11-2 and TRBJ2-7; D is undetermined. CDR3 nucleotide sequence: TGTGCCAGCAGCTTACAAGGTGACTACGAGCAGTACGTC. Translation: CASSLQGDYEQYV.